A single sample gave rise to the 31 T cell receptor beta chains below, sequenced in a study of radiotherapy plus CTLA-4 blockade in lung cancer. Sequencing was performed with immunoSEQ multiplex PCR; in TCRdb, only in-frame clones are kept and a portion is missing. This table holds about 90,000 clones, approximately 83% found once. Sequenced material: peripheral blood, taken from a patient treated with radiotherapy plus ipilimumab. Receptor source: a human donor with non-small cell lung cancer that progressed on radiotherapy plus ipilimumab.

The CDR3 DNA reads as TGTGCCAGTCTACGGGATACAGGTGAAGCTTTCTTT. This gives the protein CASLRDTGEAFF. The V call is TRBV19, the J call TRBJ1-1, with D perhaps matching TRBD1 (5 bases). Between the trimmed V and J ends, which lost 8 bases and 7 bases, there was a span of 14 bases. The CDR3 consists of 12 residues. Germline V gene lookup returns CDR1 LNHDA and CDR2 SQIVND (reference sequence).

The rearrangement links TRBV9 to TRBJ1-2; D is ambiguous. With 0 bases removed from V and 1 base from J, the gap between germline ends came to 7 bases. From germline, CDR1 is SGDLS and CDR2 YYNGEE. The CDR3 consists of 14 residues. The CDR3 loop reads CASSVDQVNYGYTF. The CDR3 DNA sequence: TGTGCCAGCAGCGTAGATCAGGTTAACTATGGCTACACCTTC.

With regard to this clone: Relative to the germline gene, one junction end is altered; a read error may explain this. The rearrangement links TRBV29-1 to TRBJ2-5, with 8 bases aligning to TRBD1. Germline V gene data show CDR1 as SQVTM and CDR2 as ANQGSEA. This CDR3 region has 12 residues. The CDR3 region is CSARTGKEAQYF. The CDR3 DNA follows: TGCAGCGCCAGGACAGGGAAAGAGGCCCAGTACTTC.

This clone occurred a few times. Other DNA sequences from this sample encode an identical CDR3 as well. The V gene is TRBV7-3, the J gene TRBJ2-1; no definite D call. Germline V CDR1 and CDR2: SGHTA, FQGTGA. This CDR3 region has 13 residues. Trimming took off 1 base at V and 7 bases at J, with 8 bases between the two ends. CDR3 in DNA: TGTGCCAGCAGCTTAAGTCAGGATAATGAGCAGTTCTTC. This encodes CASSLSQDNEQFF. The complete variable domain, with remaining parts taken from reference TRBV7-3 and TRBJ2-1, reads GAGVSQTPSNKVTEKGKYVELRCDPISGHTALYWYRQSLGQGPEFLIYFQGTGAADDSGLPNDRFFAVRPEGSVSTLKIQRTERGDSAVYLCASSLSQDNEQFFGPGTRLTVL.

The chain combines TRBV5-4 with TRBJ2-7, with 9 bases aligning to TRBD2. CDR1 SGHNT and CDR2 YYREEE come from the germline V gene (reference sequence). J was trimmed by 6 bases and V by 0 bases; bases with no gene match: 1. CDR3 length equals 13 residues. In DNA, the CDR3 is TGTGCCAGCAGCTTGGGACTAGCGGTCGAGCAGTACTTC. Protein product: CASSLGLAVEQYF.

This chain connects TRBV5-1 to TRBJ2-3, with 11 bases matching TRBD2. The J segment lost 8 bases and the V segment lost 0 bases, leaving 11 bases of the junction unmatched. Germline-derived CDR1 and CDR2 are SGHRS and YFSETQ. There are 17 residues in the CDR3. DNA of the CDR3: TGCGCCAGCAGCTTGGATGCGATTTTAGCGGGAGGGTCTACGCAGTATTTT. It translates to CASSLDAILAGGSTQYF.

This clone was observed a few times. V and J are TRBV30 and TRBJ1-5; possible D gene TRBD1, 5 bases. Germline CDR1 reads GTSNPN; CDR2 reads SVGIG (reference sequence). V was clipped by 1 base and J by 2 bases, with 12 bases between them. The CDR3 has 15 residues. The CDR3 sequence: CAWSDVGGRNQPQHF. The DNA for the CDR3 is TGTGCCTGGAGTGATGTGGGGGGTCGCAATCAGCCCCAGCATTTT.

The gene calls are TRBV4-3 and TRBJ2-3, with 11 bases matching TRBD2. Germline V gene lookup returns CDR1 LGHNA and CDR2 YSLEER. V lost 3 bases, J lost 6 bases, and 8 bases stayed unmatched. The CDR3 totals 16 residues. The CDR3 region is CASSQNSGRARDTQYF. CDR3 DNA sequence: TGCGCCAGCAGCCAGAATAGCGGGAGGGCGAGGGATACGCAGTATTTT.

The chain links TRBV30 to TRBJ1-6; 8 bases fit TRBD1. J lost 4 bases, V lost 3 bases, and 5 bases had no gene match. CDR3 size: 15 residues. Looked up from germline, CDR1 is GTSNPN and CDR2 is SVGIG (reference sequence). CDR3 DNA: TGTGCCTGGAGGGACAGGGACTATTATAATTCACCCCTCCACTTT. Amino acids: CAWRDRDYYNSPLHF.

The V and J genes are TRBV19 and TRBJ2-7; D may be TRBD1 or TRBD2 (5 bases each). V gave up 6 bases and J gave up 2 bases, with 17 bases separating them. There are 15 residues in the CDR3. CDR1 is LNHDA, CDR2 SQIVND, per germline (reference sequence). CDR3 amino acids: CASRQRPDRTYEQYF. Here the CDR3 DNA reads TGTGCCAGTAGACAGCGGCCCGACAGAACCTACGAGCAGTACTTC.

The chain recombines TRBV18 with TRBJ1-1; 8 positions match TRBD1. In germline, CDR1 is KGHSH, CDR2 LQKENI. The CDR3 runs 14 residues. V dropped 6 bases and J dropped 8; count of bases not matched to a gene: 11. CDR3 sequence: CASSKTGALGEAFF. The CDR3 nucleotides are TGTGCCAGCTCCAAGACAGGGGCGCTCGGGGAAGCTTTCTTT.

In this sample, this clone turned up a few times. The V gene is TRBV9, the J gene TRBJ2-3; possibly TRBD2 for D (6 bases). Germline CDR1 and CDR2: SGDLS and YYNGEE. The CDR3 totals 15 residues. With 3 bases removed from V and 0 bases from J, the gap between germline ends came to 11 bases. The CDR3 sequence is CASSALSGSTDTQYF. The CDR3 DNA reads as TGTGCCAGCAGCGCACTTAGCGGCAGCACAGATACGCAGTATTTT.

This sequence joins TRBV19 and TRBJ2-7; TRBD2 matches at 8 bases. V lost 3 bases and J lost 2; bases outside the gene matches: 12. Germline CDR1 reads LNHDA; CDR2 reads SQIVND (reference sequence). The CDR3 covers 17 residues. The chain's CDR3 is CASSMASGRGRTYEQYF. Here the CDR3 DNA reads TGTGCCAGTAGTATGGCTTCCGGGAGGGGTAGGACCTACGAGCAGTACTTC.

The chain has TRBV6-5 and TRBJ2-2; D possibly uses TRBD1 or TRBD2 (7 bases each). The CDR3 loop spans 14 amino acids. Trimming pared 6 bases from V and 5 bases from J, leaving 13 bases between. Germline V gene sequence: CDR1 MNHEY, CDR2 SVGAGI. The CDR3 DNA is TGTGCCAGCAGCCACAGGGGAGGGACCGGGGAGCTGTTTTTT. Translated: CASSHRGGTGELFF.

The sample holds one count of this clone. This chain connects TRBV7-9 to TRBJ2-1; the match to TRBD2 covers 10 bases. Trimming removed 5 bases from V and 3 bases from J; junction bases left unmatched: 16. This CDR3 is built from 19 residues. Germline assignment: CDR1 SEHNR and CDR2 FQNEAQ (reference sequence). The CDR3 loop is CASSVPKGLAGAVYNEQFF. The CDR3 bases are TGTGCCAGCAGCGTACCGAAAGGGCTAGCGGGAGCGGTCTACAATGAGCAGTTCTTC.

The rearrangement links TRBV4-2 to TRBJ2-1; 8 nucleotides agree with TRBD2. The CDR3 sequence is 15 residues long. With 4 bases clipped from V and 1 base from J, the junction kept 3 bases outside the gene matches. Germline-derived CDR1 and CDR2 are LGHNA and YNFKEQ. CDR3 nucleotides: TGTGCCAGCAGCCCAGGGACTAGTTCCTACAATGAGCAGTTCTTC. Its translation: CASSPGTSSYNEQFF.

The rearrangement links TRBV27 to TRBJ2-5, with 11 positions matching TRBD2. CDR1 is MNHEY and CDR2 is SMNVEV in the germline V gene (reference sequence). After removal of 2 bases from V and 7 bases from J, the junction contained 12 bases not matched to a gene. The CDR3 extends over 17 amino acids. The CDR3 DNA follows: TGTGCCAGCAGTTTACGGGGGCTAGCGGGAGGTTCCGGGACCCAGTACTTC. Translation: CASSLRGLAGGSGTQYF.

The V call is TRBV25-1, the J call TRBJ1-5; D remains unclear. CDR3 size: 13 residues. Trimming took off 4 bases at V and 1 base at J, with 5 bases between the two ends. Germline CDR1 reads MGHDK; CDR2 reads SYGVNS. The CDR3: CASSGGSNQPQHF. CDR3 in DNA: TGTGCCAGCAGTGGAGGAAGCAATCAGCCCCAGCATTTT.

The V and J genes are TRBV11-3 and TRBJ2-7; no definite D call. Trimming cost V 1 base and J 4 bases, with 11 bases left between them. Germline values: CDR1 SGHNT, CDR2 YENEEA. The length of the CDR3 is 14 residues. The CDR3 here is CASSLGATLYEQYF. The CDR3 bases are TGTGCCAGCAGCTTAGGCGCGACCCTATACGAGCAGTACTTC. Full variable domain (missing parts from reference TRBV11-3 and TRBJ2-7): EAGVVQSPRYKIIEKKQPVAFWCNPISGHNTLYWYLQNLGQGPELLIRYENEEAVDDSQLPKDRFSAERLKGVDSTLKIQPAELGDSAVYLCASSLGATLYEQYFGPGTRLTVT.

The rearrangement links TRBV4-2 to TRBJ2-1; D may correspond to TRBD1 or TRBD2 (5 bases each). The CDR3 is 14 residues long. V lost 4 bases and J lost 5, with 12 bases in between. Germline V gene lookup returns CDR1 LGHNA and CDR2 YNFKEQ. CDR3 nucleotide sequence: TGTGCCAGCAGCCCCCTCGGGGCGGACAATGAGCAGTTCTTC. Its protein is CASSPLGADNEQFF.

The chain joins TRBV14 to TRBJ1-1, with unresolved D. CDR3 length: 12 residues. Trimming left V 7 bases short and J 4 bases short, with 10 bases between. CDR1 is SGHDN, CDR2 FVKESK, per germline. CDR3 sequence reads: CASMAEGTEAFF. For the CDR3, the DNA is TGTGCCAGCATGGCCGAGGGCACTGAAGCTTTCTTT.

As concerns this clone: A junction boundary mismatches the germline segment, possibly from a read error. The genes are TRBV5-6 and TRBJ2-4; TRBD2 aligns across 9 bases. Germline V gives CDR1 SGHDT, CDR2 YYEEEE. This CDR3 is 12 amino acids long. The CDR3 reads CASSLEASGENF. The DNA for the CDR3 is TGTGCCAGCAGCTTGGAGGCTAGCGGGGAAAACTTC.

The chain employs TRBV10-3 and TRBJ2-1, with D possibly matching TRBD1 (6 bases). From germline, CDR1 is ENHRY and CDR2 SYGVKD. V was clipped by 5 bases and J by 7 bases, with 12 bases between them. The CDR3 has 13 amino acids. The CDR3 loop reads CAISPGAGNEQFF. The CDR3 DNA follows: TGTGCCATCAGTCCAGGGGCCGGGAATGAGCAGTTCTTC.

The rearrangement uses TRBV4-1 and TRBJ2-5, with TRBD1 as a possible D gene (5 bases). The J call could be wrong; TRBJ2-7 is a better fit for the DNA end. Germline-derived CDR1 and CDR2 are MGHRA and YSYEKL. The CDR3 is 15 residues long. This chain's CDR3 is CASSQTAGLPYEQYF. The CDR3 DNA reads as TGCGCCAGCAGCCAAACAGCAGGGCTCCCCTACGAGCAGTACTTC.

The chain carries TRBV7-8 and TRBJ2-5; D could derive from TRBD1 or TRBD2 (6 bases each). CDR3 length: 17 residues. Germline V gene lookup returns CDR1 SGHVS and CDR2 FQNEAQ. The ends were cut back, 5 bases at V and 1 base at J, with 20 bases in the middle. The CDR3 nucleotides are TGTGCCAGCAGCCGACGTCGAGTTTGGGGGGCCCAAGAGACCCAGTACTTC. Encoded protein: CASSRRRVWGAQETQYF.

J is TRBJ2-1 and V is TRBV7-9; TRBD2 aligns across 9 bases. From germline, CDR1 is SEHNR and CDR2 FQNEAQ (reference sequence). There are 14 residues in the CDR3. The junction had 2 bases not matched to a gene; V was cut back by 1 base and J by 7 bases. CDR3 residues: CASSLELAGNEQFF. CDR3 DNA: TGTGCCAGCAGCTTAGAACTAGCGGGTAATGAGCAGTTCTTC.

The chain joins TRBV11-2 to TRBJ1-4; a possible D gene is TRBD1 (6 bases). CDR3 length: 15 residues. The ends were cut back, 4 bases at V and 0 bases at J, with 9 bases in the middle. Germline-derived CDR1 and CDR2 are SGHAT and FQNNGV. The chain's CDR3 is CASSSNRATNEKLFF. In nucleotides, the CDR3 is TGTGCCAGCAGCTCCAACAGGGCAACTAATGAAAAACTGTTTTTT.

V usage is TRBV30 and J usage is TRBJ1-4, with D perhaps matching TRBD1 (6 bases). Trimming took off 0 bases at V and 7 bases at J, with 12 bases between the two ends. This CDR3 is 14 amino acids long. The germline CDR1 and CDR2 sequences are GTSNPN and SVGIG (reference sequence). The CDR3 reads CAWSVWGPGEKLFF. CDR3 coding DNA: TGTGCCTGGAGTGTTTGGGGGCCCGGTGAAAAACTGTTTTTT.

CDR3 sequence: CASSYGGVGTGELFF. The DNA for the CDR3 is TGTGCCAGCAGTTATGGAGGGGTTGGCACCGGGGAGCTGTTTTTT. This chain links TRBV6-6 with TRBJ2-2; D is possibly TRBD2 (6 bases). Germline values: CDR1 MNHNY, CDR2 SVGAGI (reference sequence). The V gene lost 3 bases and the J gene lost 4 bases, with 12 bases spanning the gap. This CDR3 has 15 residues.

This chain links TRBV4-3 with TRBJ2-7; 11 bases fit TRBD1. CDR3 size: 15 residues. The V gene end was trimmed by 4 bases and the J gene end by 5 bases; junction bases not matched to a gene: 7. Germline V gives CDR1 LGHNA, CDR2 YSLEER. Here the CDR3 DNA reads TGCGCCAGCAGCCCCGGGACAGGGGGGGGACACGAGCAGTACTTC. Its protein product is CASSPGTGGGHEQYF.

This clone was recorded only once. V gene TRBV2 combines with J gene TRBJ1-1; 7 bases match TRBD1. The length of the CDR3 is 13 residues. Per germline, CDR1 SNHLY and CDR2 FYNNEI. V shed 6 bases, J shed 4 bases, and the junction held 5 bases outside the gene matches. This CDR3 is CASRGQYSTEAFF. The CDR3, as DNA: TGTGCCAGCAGGGGACAGTATTCCACTGAAGCTTTCTTT.